The 3 T cell receptor beta chains reported below all come from one sample, sequenced in a study of PD-L1 blockade in urothelial cancer listed by TCRdb under 2017. Libraries came from the immunoSEQ multiplex PCR assay. Not all clones reach the TCRdb copy of this immuneACCESS table, which keeps in-frame sequences only. Checked studies attribute under half of the gap to unresolved V genes and leave the rest unexplained. This sample has about 48,000 clones in its table, and roughly 80% of those were observed once. Approximately 10% of the sample goes to the ten largest clones. Reading the label with the study, this specimen's time point is: peripheral blood 6 weeks after treatment start. Sequencing was performed on PBMCs, taken around atezolizumab (anti-PD-L1) treatment. The receptor set was obtained from a man between 65 and 80 years old with urothelial cancer.

The rearrangement uses TRBV5-1 and TRBJ1-2, with TRBD1 identical over 9 bases. Trimming at V came to 0 bases and at J to 4 bases, leaving 4 bases not matched to a gene. Germline loops: CDR1 SGHRS, CDR2 YFSETQ. The CDR3 is 15 residues long. The CDR3 bases are TGCGCCAGCAGCTTGGGGGGACAGGGAGGCTATGGCTACACCTTC. Its translation: CASSLGGQGGYGYTF.

The V call is TRBV12-5, the J call TRBJ1-1, with D unresolved. The CDR3 spans 12 residues. CDR1 is LGHNT, CDR2 FRNRAP, per germline. V was shortened by 6 bases and J by 8 bases, with 13 bases between the two germline ends. The CDR3 sequence is CASGPEGLEAFF. The CDR3 DNA follows: TGTGCTAGTGGACCGGAGGGTCTGGAAGCTTTCTTT.

There are a few counts of this clone. The chain is built from TRBV7-3 and TRBJ2-2, with D perhaps TRBD2 (5 bases). There are 12 residues in the CDR3. Between the trimmed V and J ends, which lost 5 bases and 8 bases, there was a span of 9 bases. CDR1 and CDR2 (germline): SGHTA, FQGTGA. The CDR3 loop is CASSPGEGELFF. The CDR3 DNA reads as TGTGCCAGCAGCCCCGGGGAGGGGGAGCTGTTTTTT.